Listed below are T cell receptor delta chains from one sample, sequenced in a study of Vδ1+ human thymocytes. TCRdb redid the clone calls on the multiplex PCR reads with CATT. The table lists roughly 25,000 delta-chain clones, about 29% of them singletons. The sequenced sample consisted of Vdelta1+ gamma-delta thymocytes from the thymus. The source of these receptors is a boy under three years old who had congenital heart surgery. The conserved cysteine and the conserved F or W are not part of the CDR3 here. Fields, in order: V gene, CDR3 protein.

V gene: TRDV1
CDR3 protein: ALGELKGEHEATDKLI

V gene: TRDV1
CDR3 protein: ALGGGLPPWGIADKLI

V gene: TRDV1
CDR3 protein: ALGVRLPKVWGSSSTDKLI

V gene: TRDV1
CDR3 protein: ALGDRRSPLGDTPDKLI

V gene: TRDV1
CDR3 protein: ALGLPTSSSLPGLYVKLI

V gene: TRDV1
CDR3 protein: ALGEASPCNATFYTDKLI

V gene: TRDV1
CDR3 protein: ALGELGCTDKLI

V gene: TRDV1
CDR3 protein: ALGGRGLAGLGDTCDKLI

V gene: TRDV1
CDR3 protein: ALGELGLPTGGQGTDKLI

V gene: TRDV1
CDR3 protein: ALGPNPPAVQYTDKLI

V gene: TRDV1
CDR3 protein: ALGEQVLPGIHTDKLI

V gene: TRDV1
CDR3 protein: ALGELIKGPARVKLI

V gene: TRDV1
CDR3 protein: ALGESRGVYTDKLI

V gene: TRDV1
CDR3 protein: ALGERRPSGMDWGILGATDKLI

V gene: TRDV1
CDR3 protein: ALGELEVRLHADKLI

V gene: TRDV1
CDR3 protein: ALGDTRGYTDKLI

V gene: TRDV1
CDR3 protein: ALGELLPYTDKLI

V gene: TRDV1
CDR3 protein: ALGELAAWGDPTLNYWGILT

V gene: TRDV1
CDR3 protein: ALGEEESVSRTGGYCTDKLI

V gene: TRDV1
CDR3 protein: ALGEPDLLRGDTDGGTDKLI

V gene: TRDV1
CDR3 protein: ALGDHPWGIPDGTDKLI

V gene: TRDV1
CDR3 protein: ALGELSIRSTNKLI

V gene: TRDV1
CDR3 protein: ALGERMSYIGGPSPSYTDKLI

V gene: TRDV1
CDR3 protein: ALGSLPEDTDKLI

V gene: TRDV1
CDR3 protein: ALGEHNGGEHLLMGDPLGKLI

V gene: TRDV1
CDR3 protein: ALGALTNWGIQRTDKLI

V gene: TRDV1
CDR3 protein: ALGITFPLNTVLGDTERLI

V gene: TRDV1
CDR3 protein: ALGELTLGDRCLI

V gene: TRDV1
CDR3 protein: ALGELPSYSHWGIRNTDKLI

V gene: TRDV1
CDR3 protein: ALGGSMLLGDKLADKLI

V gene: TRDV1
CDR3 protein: ALGEYRPEGRNLRYWGTPTDKLI